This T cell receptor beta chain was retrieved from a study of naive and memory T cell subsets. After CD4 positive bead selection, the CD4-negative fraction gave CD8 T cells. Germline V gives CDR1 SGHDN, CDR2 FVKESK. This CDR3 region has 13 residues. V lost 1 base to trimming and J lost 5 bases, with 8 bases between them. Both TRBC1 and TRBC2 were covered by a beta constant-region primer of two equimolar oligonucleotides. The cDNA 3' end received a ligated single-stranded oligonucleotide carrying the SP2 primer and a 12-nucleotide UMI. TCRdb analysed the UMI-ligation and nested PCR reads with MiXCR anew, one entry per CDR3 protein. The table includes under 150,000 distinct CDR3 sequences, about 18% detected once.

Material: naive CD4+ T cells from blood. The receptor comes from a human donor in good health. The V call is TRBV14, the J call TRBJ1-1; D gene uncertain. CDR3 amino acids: CASSQGARTEAFF. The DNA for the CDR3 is TGTGCCAGCAGCCAAGGGGCTAGGACTGAAGCTTTCTTT.